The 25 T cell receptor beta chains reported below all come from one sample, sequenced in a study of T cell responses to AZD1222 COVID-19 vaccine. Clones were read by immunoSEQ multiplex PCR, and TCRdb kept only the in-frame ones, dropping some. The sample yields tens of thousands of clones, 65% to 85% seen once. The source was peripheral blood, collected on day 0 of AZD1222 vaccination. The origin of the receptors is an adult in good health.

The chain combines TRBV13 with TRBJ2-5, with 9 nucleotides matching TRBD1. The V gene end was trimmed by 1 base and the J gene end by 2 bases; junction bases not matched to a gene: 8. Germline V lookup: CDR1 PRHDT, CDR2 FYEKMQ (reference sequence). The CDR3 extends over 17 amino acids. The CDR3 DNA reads TGTGCCAGCAGCTTAGAGGGGACAGGGTCCGATCAAGAGACCCAGTACTTC. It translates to CASSLEGTGSDQETQYF.

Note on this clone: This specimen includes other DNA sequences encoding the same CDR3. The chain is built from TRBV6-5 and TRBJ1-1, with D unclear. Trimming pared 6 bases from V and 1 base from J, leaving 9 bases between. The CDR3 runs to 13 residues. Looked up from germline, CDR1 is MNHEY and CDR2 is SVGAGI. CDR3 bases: TGTGCCAGCAGCCTCCAGGAGAACACTGAAGCTTTCTTT. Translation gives CASSLQENTEAFF.

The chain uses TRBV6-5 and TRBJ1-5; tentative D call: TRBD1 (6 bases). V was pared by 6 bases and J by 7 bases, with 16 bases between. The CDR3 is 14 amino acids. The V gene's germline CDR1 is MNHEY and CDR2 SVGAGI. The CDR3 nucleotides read TGTGCCAGCAGCCAAGACGGACAGTTCCAGCCCCAGCATTTT. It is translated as CASSQDGQFQPQHF.

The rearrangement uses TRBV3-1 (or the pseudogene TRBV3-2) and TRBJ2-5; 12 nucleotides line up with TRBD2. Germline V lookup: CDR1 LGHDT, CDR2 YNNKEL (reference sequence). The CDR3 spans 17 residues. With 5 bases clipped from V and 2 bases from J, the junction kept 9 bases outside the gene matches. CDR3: CASSDRLAGDSQETQYF. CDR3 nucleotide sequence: TGTGCCAGCAGCGACCGACTAGCGGGGGACTCACAAGAGACCCAGTACTTC.

The CDR3 loop is CASSMGTAEGETQYF. In nucleotides, the CDR3 is TGTGCCAGCAGCATGGGGACAGCGGAGGGAGAGACCCAGTACTTC. V usage is TRBV7-2 and J usage is TRBJ2-5, with a possible D match to TRBD1 (7 bases). In germline, CDR1 is SGHTA, CDR2 FQGNSA. CDR3 length: 15 residues. V shed 5 bases and J shed 4 bases, with 17 bases lying between them.

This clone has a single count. The DNA of the CDR3 is TGTGCCAGCAAGCGGGACTCAGATACGCAGTATTTT. Translation: CASKRDSDTQYF. J is TRBJ2-3 and V is TRBV10-3; 7 nucleotides align to TRBD2. Trimming cost V 10 bases and J 4 bases; bases outside gene matches: 5. CDR1 ENHRY and CDR2 SYGVKD come from the germline V gene. The CDR3 extends over 12 amino acids.

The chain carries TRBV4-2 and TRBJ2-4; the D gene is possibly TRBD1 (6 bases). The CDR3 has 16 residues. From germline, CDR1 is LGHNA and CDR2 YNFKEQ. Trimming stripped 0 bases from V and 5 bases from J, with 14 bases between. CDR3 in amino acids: CASSQDLRRTENIQYF. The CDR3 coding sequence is TGTGCCAGCAGCCAAGATTTGCGGAGGACAGAAAACATTCAGTACTTC.

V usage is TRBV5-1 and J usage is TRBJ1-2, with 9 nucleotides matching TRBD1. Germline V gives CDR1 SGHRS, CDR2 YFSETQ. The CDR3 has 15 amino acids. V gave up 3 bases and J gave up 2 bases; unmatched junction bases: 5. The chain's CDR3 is CASSWGQGTNYGYTF. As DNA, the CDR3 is TGCGCCAGCAGCTGGGGACAGGGTACGAACTATGGCTACACCTTC.

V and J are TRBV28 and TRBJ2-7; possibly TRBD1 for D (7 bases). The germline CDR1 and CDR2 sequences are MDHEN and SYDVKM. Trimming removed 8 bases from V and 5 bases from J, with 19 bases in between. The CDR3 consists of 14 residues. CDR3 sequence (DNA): TGTGCCAGCCGGGGGTACAGGGGAAGCGACGAGCAGTACTTC. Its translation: CASRGYRGSDEQYF.

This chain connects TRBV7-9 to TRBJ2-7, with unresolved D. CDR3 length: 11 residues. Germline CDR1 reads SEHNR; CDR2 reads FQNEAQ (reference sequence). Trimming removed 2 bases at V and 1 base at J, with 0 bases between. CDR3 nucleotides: TGTGCCAGCAGCTTATCCTACGAGCAGTACTTC. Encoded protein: CASSLSYEQYF. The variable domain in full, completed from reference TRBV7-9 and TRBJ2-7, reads DTGVSQNPRHKITKRGQNVTFRCDPISEHNRLYWYRQTLGQGPEFLTYFQNEAQLEKSRLLSDRFSAERPKGSFSTLEIQRTEQGDSAMYLCASSLSYEQYFGPGTRLTVT.

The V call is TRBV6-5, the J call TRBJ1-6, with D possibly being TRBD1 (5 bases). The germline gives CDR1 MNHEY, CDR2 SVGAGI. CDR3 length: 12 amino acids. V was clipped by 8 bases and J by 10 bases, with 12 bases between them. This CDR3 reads CASGKGHSPLHF. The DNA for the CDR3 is TGTGCCAGCGGAAAGGGGCACTCACCCCTCCACTTT.

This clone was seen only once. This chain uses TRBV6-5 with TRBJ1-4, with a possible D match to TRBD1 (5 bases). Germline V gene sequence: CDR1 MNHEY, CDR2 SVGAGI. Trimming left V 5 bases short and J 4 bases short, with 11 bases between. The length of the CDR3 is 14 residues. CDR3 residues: CASSPFDSNEKLFF. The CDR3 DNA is TGTGCCAGCAGTCCCTTTGACAGTAATGAAAAACTGTTTTTT.

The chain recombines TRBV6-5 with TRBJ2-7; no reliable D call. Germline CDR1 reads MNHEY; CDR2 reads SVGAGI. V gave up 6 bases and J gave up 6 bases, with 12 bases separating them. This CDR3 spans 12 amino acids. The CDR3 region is CASRPPKGEQYF. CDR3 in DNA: TGTGCCAGCAGGCCCCCTAAGGGCGAGCAGTACTTC.

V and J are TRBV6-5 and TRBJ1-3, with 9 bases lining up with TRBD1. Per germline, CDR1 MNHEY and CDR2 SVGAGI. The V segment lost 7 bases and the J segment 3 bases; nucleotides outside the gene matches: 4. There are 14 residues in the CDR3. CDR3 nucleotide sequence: TGTGCCAGCAAGAACAGGGGGCTTGGAAACACCATATATTTT. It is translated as CASKNRGLGNTIYF.

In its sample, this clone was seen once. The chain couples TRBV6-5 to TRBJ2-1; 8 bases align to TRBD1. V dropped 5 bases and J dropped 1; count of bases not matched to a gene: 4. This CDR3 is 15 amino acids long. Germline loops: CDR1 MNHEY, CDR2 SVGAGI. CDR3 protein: CASSRTGPSYNEQFF. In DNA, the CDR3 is TGTGCCAGCAGTCGGACAGGGCCGTCCTACAATGAGCAGTTCTTC.

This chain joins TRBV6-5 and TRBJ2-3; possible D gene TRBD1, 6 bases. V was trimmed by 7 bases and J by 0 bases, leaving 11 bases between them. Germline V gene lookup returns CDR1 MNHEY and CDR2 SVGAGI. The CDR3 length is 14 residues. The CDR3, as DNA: TGTGCCAGCAAGCAGGGGCCTAGCACAGATACGCAGTATTTT. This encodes CASKQGPSTDTQYF.

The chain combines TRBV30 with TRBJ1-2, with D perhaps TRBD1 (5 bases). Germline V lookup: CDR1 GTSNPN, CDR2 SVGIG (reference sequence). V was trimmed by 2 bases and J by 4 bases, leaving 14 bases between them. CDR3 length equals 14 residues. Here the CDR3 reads CAWSRRGIAYGYTF. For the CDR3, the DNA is TGTGCCTGGAGTCGGAGGGGAATAGCCTATGGCTACACCTTC.

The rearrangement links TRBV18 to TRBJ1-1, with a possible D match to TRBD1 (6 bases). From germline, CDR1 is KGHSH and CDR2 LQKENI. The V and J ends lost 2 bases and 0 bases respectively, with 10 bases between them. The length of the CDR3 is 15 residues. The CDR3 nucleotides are TGTGCCAGCTCACCATCCGGGACAATGAACACTGAAGCTTTCTTT. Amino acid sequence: CASSPSGTMNTEAFF.

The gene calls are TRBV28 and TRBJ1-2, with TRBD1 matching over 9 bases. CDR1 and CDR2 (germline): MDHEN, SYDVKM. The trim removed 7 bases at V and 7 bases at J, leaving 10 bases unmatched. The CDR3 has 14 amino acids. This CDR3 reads CASINRDRVGGYTF. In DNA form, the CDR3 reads TGTGCCAGCATCAACCGGGACAGGGTGGGTGGCTACACCTTC.

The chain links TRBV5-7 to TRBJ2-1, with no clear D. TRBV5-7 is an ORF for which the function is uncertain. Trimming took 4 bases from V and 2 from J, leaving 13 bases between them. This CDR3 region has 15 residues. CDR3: CASSIGRTTYNEQFF. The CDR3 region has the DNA TGTGCCAGCAGCATAGGACGGACCACCTACAATGAGCAGTTCTTC.

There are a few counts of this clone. This CDR3 is CAWGGEAFF. In nucleotides, the CDR3 is TGTGCCTGGGGCGGTGAAGCTTTCTTT. This sequence joins TRBV7-2 and TRBJ1-1; possible D gene TRBD1, 5 bases. The CDR3 spans 9 residues. Germline V lookup: CDR1 SGHTA, CDR2 FQGNSA. Between the trimmed V and J ends, which lost 11 bases and 7 bases, there was a span of 8 bases.

The CDR3 region has the DNA TGTGCCAGCATCGGAGGGACAGCGAACACCGGGGAGCTGTTTTTT. Amino acid sequence: CASIGGTANTGELFF. The chain is built from TRBV7-8 and TRBJ2-2, with a tentative D call TRBD1 (7 bases). The CDR3 has 15 residues. The germline CDR1 and CDR2 sequences are SGHVS and FQNEAQ. The germline V and J ends were trimmed by 7 bases and 0 bases, with 12 bases remaining between them.

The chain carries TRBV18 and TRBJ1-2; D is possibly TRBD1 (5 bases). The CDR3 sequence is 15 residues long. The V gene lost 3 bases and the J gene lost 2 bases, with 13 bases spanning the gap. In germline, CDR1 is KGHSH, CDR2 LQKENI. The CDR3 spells CASSPSTVSNYGYTF. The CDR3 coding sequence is TGTGCCAGCTCACCGTCGACAGTCTCGAACTATGGCTACACCTTC.

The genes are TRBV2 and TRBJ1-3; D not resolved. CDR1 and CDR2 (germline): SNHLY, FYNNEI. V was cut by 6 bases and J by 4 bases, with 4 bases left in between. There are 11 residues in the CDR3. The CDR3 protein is CASSVGNTIYF. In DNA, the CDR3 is TGTGCCAGCAGCGTCGGAAACACCATATATTTT.

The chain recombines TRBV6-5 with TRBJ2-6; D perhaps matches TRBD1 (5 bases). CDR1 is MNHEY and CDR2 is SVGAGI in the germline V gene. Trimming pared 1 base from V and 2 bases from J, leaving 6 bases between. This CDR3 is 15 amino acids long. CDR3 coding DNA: TGTGCCAGCAGTTACTGGGGCCCTGGGGCCAACGTCCTGACTTTC. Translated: CASSYWGPGANVLTF.